The table lists the clone carrying this TCR beta chain with a count of one. In the source study's methods: Reference gene primer amplification gave nucleated cell count estimates. Sequencing used immunoSEQ multiplex PCR; TCRdb keeps in-frame clones, though not all of them. V and J calls and clone size come straight from that table; D and trimming were deduced from the DNA. The table shows approximately 220,000 clones, with roughly nine tenths occurring only once. This specimen belongs to a study of blood T cell repertoires in COVID-19. About the study: The analysed material was cDNA or gDNA that came from T cells, B-cell-depleted T cells, or PBMCs.

Self-reported history from a screening survey and questionnaire set each donor's cohort. Two negative PCRs, clearance, or symptom resolution had been documented for recovered Cohort 3 donors. Per the germline V gene, CDR1 is MNHEY and CDR2 is SVGAGI. After removal of 5 bases from V and 5 bases from J, the junction contained 5 bases not matched to a gene. This CDR3 is 14 amino acids long. Sequencing was performed on PBMCs or T cells enriched from blood (not recorded which). The receptor was isolated from a woman under 40 who had recovered from COVID-19. This chain links TRBV6-5 with TRBJ1-1; 10 bases match TRBD1. The CDR3 region is CASSPRTGGTEAFF. In DNA form, the CDR3 reads TGTGCCAGCAGTCCACGGACAGGGGGGACTGAAGCTTTCTTT.